What follows are 12 T cell receptor beta chains derived from one specimen sequenced in a study of blood T cell repertoires in COVID-19. TCRdb keeps only in-frame clones here, not all; method: immunoSEQ multiplex PCR. The sample carries 200,000 to 300,000 clones, 80% to 90% recorded once. Sequences were obtained from peripheral blood. These receptors came from a woman in her forties or fifties with acute or convalescent COVID-19.

CDR3 sequence: CASSLGQGAVYGYTF. CDR3 DNA sequence: TGTGCCAGCAGCTTAGGACAGGGGGCCGTCTATGGCTACACCTTC. This sequence joins TRBV7-8 and TRBJ1-2; 10 bases map to TRBD1. In germline, CDR1 is SGHVS, CDR2 FQNEAQ. This CDR3 has 15 residues. Trimming at V came to 1 base and at J to 4 bases, leaving 3 bases not matched to a gene. The whole variable domain, remainder taken from reference TRBV7-8 and TRBJ1-2, is GAGVSQSPRYKVAKRGQDVALRCDPISGHVSLFWYQQALGQGPEFLTYFQNEAQLDKSGLPSDRFFAERPEGSVSTLKIQRTQQEDSAVYLCASSLGQGAVYGYTFGSGTRLTVV.

The chain links TRBV6-1 to TRBJ2-2, with TRBD2 as a possible D gene (5 bases). The CDR3 spans 15 residues. The V gene lost 7 bases and the J gene lost 4 bases, with 16 bases spanning the gap. Germline values: CDR1 MNHNS, CDR2 SASEGT. CDR3 DNA: TGTGCCAGCAAACCGCGCCCGGGGATCACCGGGGAGCTGTTTTTT. It encodes CASKPRPGITGELFF.

This chain connects TRBV11-2 to TRBJ2-1; D is unresolved. Germline CDR1 is SGHAT and CDR2 is FQNNGV. This CDR3 comprises 15 residues. V was clipped by 5 bases and J by 0 bases, with 11 bases between them. CDR3 loop: CASSASGSSYNEQFF. CDR3 nucleotide sequence: TGTGCCAGCAGCGCCTCAGGTAGCTCCTACAATGAGCAGTTCTTC.

The chain uses TRBV7-6 and TRBJ2-7; 7 bases fit TRBD2. There are 16 residues in the CDR3. V dropped 1 base and J dropped 6; count of bases not matched to a gene: 12. CDR1 and CDR2 from the germline V gene are SGHVS and FNYEAQ. DNA of the CDR3: TGTGCCAGCAGCTTAGTGGGGGGGACCGGATCCCTCGAGCAGTACTTC. Amino acid sequence: CASSLVGGTGSLEQYF.

The CDR3 spells CATEDIISYEQYF. CDR3 nucleotides: TGTGCCACCGAGGACATAATCTCCTACGAGCAGTACTTC. V and J are TRBV6-5 and TRBJ2-7; a possible D gene is TRBD1 (5 bases). Germline lookup yields CDR1 MNHEY and CDR2 SVGAGI. The CDR3 extends over 13 amino acids. Trimming left V 10 bases short and J 0 bases short, with 13 bases between.

The genes are TRBV21-1 and TRBJ1-5; no check of the table's D call, TRBD1, against the DNA was made. TRBV21-1 is annotated as a pseudogene. The CDR3 spans 21 residues. The CDR3, as DNA: TGTGCCAGCAGCGGAAGATACGGGACAGGGATGTTTCGTAGCGGCAATCAGCCCCAGCATTTT. Its translation is CASSGRYGTGMFRSGNQPQHF.

This sequence joins TRBV5-4 and TRBJ2-7, with 7 nucleotides matching TRBD1. The CDR3 loop spans 15 amino acids. Germline CDR1 and CDR2: SGHNT and YYREEE (reference sequence). The trim removed 3 bases at V and 2 bases at J, leaving 8 bases unmatched. The CDR3 coding sequence is TGTGCCAGCAGCTCGGACGCAGGGGGTACCTACGAGCAGTACTTC. Translated: CASSSDAGGTYEQYF.

This rearrangement joins TRBV6-4 to TRBJ2-2; 9 bases are shared with TRBD2. Germline lookup yields CDR1 MRHNA and CDR2 SNTAGT. V trimming: 4 bases; J trimming: 4 bases; junction bases outside the gene matches: 7. The CDR3 sequence is 16 residues long. The CDR3 loop is CASSVTAGGGTGELFF. Written as DNA, the CDR3 is TGTGCCAGCAGTGTCACAGCGGGAGGTGGCACCGGGGAGCTGTTTTTT.

The V call is TRBV5-6, the J call TRBJ2-7; perhaps TRBD2 as D (7 bases). Germline V lookup: CDR1 SGHDT, CDR2 YYEEEE. The germline V and J ends were trimmed by 0 bases and 2 bases, with 9 bases remaining between them. This CDR3 contains 14 residues. The CDR3 loop reads CASSLAGGPYEQYF. The CDR3 DNA is TGTGCCAGCAGCTTGGCGGGGGGCCCCTACGAGCAGTACTTC.

The chain carries TRBV27 and TRBJ2-7; the match to TRBD2 covers 7 bases. Trimming took 5 bases from V and 2 from J; bases not matched to a gene: 12. Germline assignment: CDR1 MNHEY and CDR2 SMNVEV (reference sequence). The CDR3 totals 16 residues. The CDR3 DNA reads as TGTGCCAGCAGTCAGATCCTTGGAGCGGGACCCTACGAGCAGTACTTC. It codes for CASSQILGAGPYEQYF.

This clone was seen just once. The V gene is TRBV27, the J gene TRBJ1-1, with a tentative D call TRBD1 (5 bases). CDR3 length: 16 residues. Germline V gene lookup returns CDR1 MNHEY and CDR2 SMNVEV (reference sequence). The V gene lost 6 bases and the J gene lost 4 bases, with 21 bases spanning the gap. This chain's CDR3 is CASSYLSSGGRTEAFF. CDR3 coding DNA: TGTGCCAGCAGCTATCTCTCAAGCGGGGGTCGCACTGAAGCTTTCTTT.

The DNA of the CDR3 is TGTGCCAGCAGCGGAACTAGCGGCCAAGAGACCCAGTACTTC. Amino acid sequence: CASSGTSGQETQYF. The chain employs TRBV11-3 and TRBJ2-5, with 8 nucleotides matching TRBD2. The CDR3 runs 14 residues. V lost 5 bases and J lost 1; bases outside the gene matches: 3. CDR1 and CDR2 from the germline V gene are SGHNT and YENEEA.